The 2 T cell receptor beta chains below were found in one sample sequenced in a study of shared clonotypes between healthy human individuals. The naive CD8 fraction comprised CD45RO-negative cells positively selected for CCR7 and excluded terminally differentiated effector memory CD45RA+ cells. Assay used: immunoSEQ multiplex PCR; TCRdb lists only in-frame clones, some missing. The table has about 2.2 million clones, just under 95% seen once. Sequencing was performed on naive CD8+ T cells from PBMCs. The receptor set was obtained from a young man in good health. Some clones in this sample may be carry-over from other donors' samples.

This chain joins TRBV6-4 and TRBJ2-1, with 7 bases fitting TRBD2. CDR1 is MRHNA, CDR2 SNTAGT, per germline. Trimming at V came to 5 bases and at J to 0 bases, leaving 7 bases not matched to a gene. The CDR3 spans 16 residues. The DNA of the CDR3 is TGTGCCAGCAGTCCTAGCGGTATGAGCTCCTACAATGAGCAGTTCTTC. Protein: CASSPSGMSSYNEQFF.

The rearrangement links TRBV7-9 to TRBJ2-1; the D call may be TRBD1 or TRBD2 (6 bases each). Germline V gene data show CDR1 as SEHNR and CDR2 as FQNEAQ (reference sequence). The ends were cut back, 4 bases at V and 4 bases at J, with 14 bases in the middle. The CDR3 sequence is 15 residues long. The DNA of the CDR3 is TGTGCCAGCAGCTCCGAGGGGGGACAATACAATGAGCAGTTCTTC. It specifies CASSSEGGQYNEQFF.